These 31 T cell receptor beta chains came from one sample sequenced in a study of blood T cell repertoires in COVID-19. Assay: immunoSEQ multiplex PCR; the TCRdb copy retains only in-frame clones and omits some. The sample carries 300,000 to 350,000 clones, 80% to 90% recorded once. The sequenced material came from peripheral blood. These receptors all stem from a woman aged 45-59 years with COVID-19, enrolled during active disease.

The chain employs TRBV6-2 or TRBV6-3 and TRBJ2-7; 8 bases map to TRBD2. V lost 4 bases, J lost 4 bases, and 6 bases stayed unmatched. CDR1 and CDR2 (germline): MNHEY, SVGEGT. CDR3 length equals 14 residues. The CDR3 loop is CASSFREGWYEQYF. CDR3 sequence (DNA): TGTGCCAGCAGTTTTCGGGAGGGCTGGTACGAGCAGTACTTC.

The CDR3 region has the DNA TGTGCCTGGGACCCGGGACAGGGGATTCAGCCCCAGCATTTT. It codes for CAWDPGQGIQPQHF. The chain has TRBV30 and TRBJ1-5; 10 nucleotides align to TRBD1. CDR3 length: 14 residues. The germline CDR1 and CDR2 sequences are GTSNPN and SVGIG (reference sequence). Unmatched junction bases numbered 7, after V lost 5 bases and J lost 6 bases. Filled out from reference TRBV30 and TRBJ1-5, the complete variable domain reads SQTIHQWPATLVQPVGSPLSLECTVEGTSNPNLYWYRQAAGRGLQLLFYSVGIGQISSEVPQNLSASRPQDRQFILSSKKLLLSDSGFYLCAWDPGQGIQPQHFGDGTRLSIL.

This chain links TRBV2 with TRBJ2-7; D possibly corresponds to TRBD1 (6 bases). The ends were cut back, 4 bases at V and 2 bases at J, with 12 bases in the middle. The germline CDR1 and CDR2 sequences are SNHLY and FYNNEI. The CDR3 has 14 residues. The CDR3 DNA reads TGTGCCAGCAGTGCCTACAGGGAACCCTACGAGCAGTACTTC. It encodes CASSAYREPYEQYF.

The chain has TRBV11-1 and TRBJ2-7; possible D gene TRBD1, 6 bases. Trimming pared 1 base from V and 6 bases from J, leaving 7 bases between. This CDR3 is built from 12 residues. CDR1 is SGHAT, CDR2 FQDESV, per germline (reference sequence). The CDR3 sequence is CASSLDRAEQYF. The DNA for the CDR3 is TGTGCCAGCAGCTTAGACAGGGCCGAGCAGTACTTC.

The CDR3 DNA reads TGTGCCAGCAGCGTAAGGGAGTCAGTAAGTGACAATGAGCAGTTCTTC. Protein sequence: CASSVRESVSDNEQFF. The genes are TRBV9 and TRBJ2-1; the D gene is possibly TRBD2 (5 bases). CDR1 is SGDLS, CDR2 YYNGEE, per germline. Trimming took off 1 base at V and 5 bases at J, with 16 bases between the two ends. The CDR3 spans 16 residues.

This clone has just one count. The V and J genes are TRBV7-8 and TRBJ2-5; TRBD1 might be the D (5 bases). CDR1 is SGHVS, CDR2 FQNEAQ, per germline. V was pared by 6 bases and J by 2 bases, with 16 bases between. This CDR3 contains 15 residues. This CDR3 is CASRKRPTDQETQYF. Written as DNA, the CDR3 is TGTGCCAGCAGAAAAAGACCGACAGATCAAGAGACCCAGTACTTC. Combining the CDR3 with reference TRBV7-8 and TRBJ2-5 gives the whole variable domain GAGVSQSPRYKVAKRGQDVALRCDPISGHVSLFWYQQALGQGPEFLTYFQNEAQLDKSGLPSDRFFAERPEGSVSTLKIQRTQQEDSAVYLCASRKRPTDQETQYFGPGTRLLVL.

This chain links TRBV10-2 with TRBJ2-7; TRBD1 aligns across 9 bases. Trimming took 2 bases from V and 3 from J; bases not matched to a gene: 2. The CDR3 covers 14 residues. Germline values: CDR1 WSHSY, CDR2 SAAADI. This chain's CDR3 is CASSETGGIYEQYF. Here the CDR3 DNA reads TGCGCCAGCAGTGAGACAGGGGGCATCTACGAGCAGTACTTC.

The CDR3: CASRGTRSGDTEAFF. The CDR3 nucleotides read TGTGCCAGTCGGGGGACCCGTAGTGGGGACACTGAAGCTTTCTTT. The rearrangement links TRBV19 to TRBJ1-1; the D gene is possibly TRBD1 (5 bases). The germline V and J ends were trimmed by 8 bases and 3 bases, with 19 bases remaining between them. The CDR3 spans 15 residues. CDR1 and CDR2 (germline): LNHDA, SQIVND (reference sequence).

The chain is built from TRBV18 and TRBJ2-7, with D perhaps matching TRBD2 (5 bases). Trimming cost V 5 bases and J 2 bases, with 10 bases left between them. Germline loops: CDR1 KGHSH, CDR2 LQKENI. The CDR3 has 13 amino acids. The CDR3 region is CASSTPSTYEQYF. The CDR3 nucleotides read TGTGCCAGCTCAACCCCTAGCACCTACGAGCAGTACTTC.

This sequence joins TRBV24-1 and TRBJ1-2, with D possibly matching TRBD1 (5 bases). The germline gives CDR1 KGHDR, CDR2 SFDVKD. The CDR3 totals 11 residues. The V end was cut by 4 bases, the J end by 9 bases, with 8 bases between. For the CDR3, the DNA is TGTGCCACCAGTGACCGGGGGAGCTACACCTTC. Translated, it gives CATSDRGSYTF.

CDR3 loop: CASSVGGRGSGNTIYF. CDR3 sequence (DNA): TGTGCCAGCAGCGTAGGAGGACGGGGCTCTGGAAACACCATATATTTT. The chain has TRBV9 and TRBJ1-3; D unresolved. V was shortened by 0 bases and J by 0 bases, with 10 bases between the two germline ends. Germline V lookup: CDR1 SGDLS, CDR2 YYNGEE. This CDR3 spans 16 amino acids.

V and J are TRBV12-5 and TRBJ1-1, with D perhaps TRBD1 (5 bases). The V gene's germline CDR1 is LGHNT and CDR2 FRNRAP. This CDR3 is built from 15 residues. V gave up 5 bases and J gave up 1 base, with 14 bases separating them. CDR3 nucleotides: TGTGCTAGTGGTAATAACCCAGGGAAGAACACTGAAGCTTTCTTT. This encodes CASGNNPGKNTEAFF.

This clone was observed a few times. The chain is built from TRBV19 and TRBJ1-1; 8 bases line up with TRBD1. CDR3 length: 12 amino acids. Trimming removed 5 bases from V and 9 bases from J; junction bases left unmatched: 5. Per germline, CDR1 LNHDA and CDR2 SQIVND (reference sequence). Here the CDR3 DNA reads TGTGCCAGTAGTTTTGGACAGGGTAAAGCTTTCTTT. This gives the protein CASSFGQGKAFF.

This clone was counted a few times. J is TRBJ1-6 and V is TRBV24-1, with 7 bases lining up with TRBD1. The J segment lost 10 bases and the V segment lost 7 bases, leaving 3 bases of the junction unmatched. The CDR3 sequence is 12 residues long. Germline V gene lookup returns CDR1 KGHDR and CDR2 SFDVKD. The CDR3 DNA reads TGTGCCACCAGCACAGGGGTATCACCCCTCCACTTT. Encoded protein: CATSTGVSPLHF.

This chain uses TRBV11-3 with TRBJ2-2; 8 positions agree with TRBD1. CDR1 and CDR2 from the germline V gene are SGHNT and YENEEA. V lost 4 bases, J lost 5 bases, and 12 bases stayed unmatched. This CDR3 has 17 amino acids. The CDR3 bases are TGTGCCAGCAGCTCGAGTCCTGACAGGGGTGGGACCGGGGAGCTGTTTTTT. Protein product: CASSSSPDRGGTGELFF.

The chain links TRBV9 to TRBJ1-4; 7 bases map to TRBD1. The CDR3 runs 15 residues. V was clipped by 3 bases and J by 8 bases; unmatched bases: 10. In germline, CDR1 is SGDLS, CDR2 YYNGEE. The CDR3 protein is CASSARQGPWEKLFF. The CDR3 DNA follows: TGTGCCAGCAGCGCGAGACAGGGCCCTTGGGAAAAACTGTTTTTT.

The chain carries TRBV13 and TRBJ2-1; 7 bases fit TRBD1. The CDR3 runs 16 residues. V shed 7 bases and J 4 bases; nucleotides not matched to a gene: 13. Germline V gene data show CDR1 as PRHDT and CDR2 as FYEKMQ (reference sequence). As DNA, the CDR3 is TGTGCCAGCACTCTTTTGGGCCAGGGGGTGTACAATGAGCAGTTCTTC. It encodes CASTLLGQGVYNEQFF.

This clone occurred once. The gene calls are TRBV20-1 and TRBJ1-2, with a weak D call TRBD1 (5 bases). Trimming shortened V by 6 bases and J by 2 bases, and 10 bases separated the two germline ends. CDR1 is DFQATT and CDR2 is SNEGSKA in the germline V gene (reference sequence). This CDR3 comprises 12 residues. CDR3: CSASSGNYGYTF. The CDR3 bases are TGCAGTGCCAGTTCAGGGAACTATGGCTACACCTTC.

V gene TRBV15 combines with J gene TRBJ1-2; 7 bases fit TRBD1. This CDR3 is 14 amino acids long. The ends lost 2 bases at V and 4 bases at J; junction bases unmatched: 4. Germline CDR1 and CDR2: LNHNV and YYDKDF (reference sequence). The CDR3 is CATSRRTGPYGYTF. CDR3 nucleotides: TGTGCCACCAGCAGAAGGACAGGCCCCTATGGCTACACCTTC. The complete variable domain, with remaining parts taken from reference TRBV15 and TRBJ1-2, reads DAMVIQNPRYQVTQFGKPVTLSCSQTLNHNVMYWYQQKSSQAPKLLFHYYDKDFNNEADTPDNFQSRRPNTSFCFLDIRSPGLGDTAMYLCATSRRTGPYGYTFGSGTRLTVV.

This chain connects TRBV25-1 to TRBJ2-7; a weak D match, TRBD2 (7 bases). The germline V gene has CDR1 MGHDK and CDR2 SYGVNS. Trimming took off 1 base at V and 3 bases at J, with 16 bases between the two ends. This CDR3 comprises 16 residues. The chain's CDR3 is CASSEWGGRGIYEQYF. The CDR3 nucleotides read TGTGCCAGCAGTGAATGGGGTGGGAGGGGGATCTACGAGCAGTACTTC.

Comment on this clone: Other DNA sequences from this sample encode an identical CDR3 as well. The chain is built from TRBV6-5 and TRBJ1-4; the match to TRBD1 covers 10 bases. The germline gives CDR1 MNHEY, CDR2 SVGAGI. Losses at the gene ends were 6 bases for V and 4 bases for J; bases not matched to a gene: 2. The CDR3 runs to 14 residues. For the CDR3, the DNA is TGTGCCAGCAGCTGGGACAGGGGTAATGAAAAACTGTTTTTT. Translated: CASSWDRGNEKLFF.

Written as DNA, the CDR3 is TGTGCCACCAGCAGATCTACAGGATTAGAAGAGACCCAGTACTTC. This codes for CATSRSTGLEETQYF. The gene calls are TRBV15 and TRBJ2-5; a weak D match, TRBD1 (5 bases). CDR1 is LNHNV, CDR2 YYDKDF, per germline (reference sequence). The ends were cut back, 2 bases at V and 3 bases at J, with 13 bases in the middle. The CDR3 runs 15 residues.

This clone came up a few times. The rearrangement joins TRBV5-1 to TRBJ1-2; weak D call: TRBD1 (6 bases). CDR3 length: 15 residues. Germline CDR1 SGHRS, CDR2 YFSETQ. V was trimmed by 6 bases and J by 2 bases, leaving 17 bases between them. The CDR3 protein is CASNSLGDTNYGYTF. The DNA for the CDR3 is TGCGCCAGCAACTCCTTGGGGGACACCAACTATGGCTACACCTTC.

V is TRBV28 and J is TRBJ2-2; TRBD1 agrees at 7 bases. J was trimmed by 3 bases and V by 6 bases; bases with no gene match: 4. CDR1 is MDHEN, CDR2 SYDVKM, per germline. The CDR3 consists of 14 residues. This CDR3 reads CASSTGEYTGELFF. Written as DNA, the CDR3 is TGTGCCAGCAGCACAGGGGAATACACCGGGGAGCTGTTTTTT.

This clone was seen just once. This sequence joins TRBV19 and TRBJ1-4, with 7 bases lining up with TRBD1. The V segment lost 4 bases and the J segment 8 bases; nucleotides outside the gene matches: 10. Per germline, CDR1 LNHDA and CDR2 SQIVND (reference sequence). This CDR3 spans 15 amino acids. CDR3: CASSTLTGIREKLFF. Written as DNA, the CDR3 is TGTGCCAGTAGTACCCTGACAGGGATAAGGGAAAAACTGTTTTTT.

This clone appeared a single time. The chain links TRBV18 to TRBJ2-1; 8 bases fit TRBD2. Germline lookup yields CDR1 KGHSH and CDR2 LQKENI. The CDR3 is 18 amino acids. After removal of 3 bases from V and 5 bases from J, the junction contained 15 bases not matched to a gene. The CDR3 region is CASSPQSYGRAFDNEQFF. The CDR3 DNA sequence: TGTGCCAGCTCACCTCAAAGCTACGGGAGGGCCTTCGACAATGAGCAGTTCTTC.

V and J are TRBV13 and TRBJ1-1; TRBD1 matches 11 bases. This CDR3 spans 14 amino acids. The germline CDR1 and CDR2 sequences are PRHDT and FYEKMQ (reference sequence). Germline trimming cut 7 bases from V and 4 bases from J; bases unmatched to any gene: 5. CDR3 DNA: TGTGCCAGCACCCTGGGACAGGGGGGCACTGAAGCTTTCTTT. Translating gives CASTLGQGGTEAFF.

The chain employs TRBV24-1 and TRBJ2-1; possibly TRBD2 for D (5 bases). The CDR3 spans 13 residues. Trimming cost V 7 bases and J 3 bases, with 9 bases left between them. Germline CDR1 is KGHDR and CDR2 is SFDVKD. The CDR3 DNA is TGTGCCACCAGACAAGGGAGCTACAATGAGCAGTTCTTC. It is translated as CATRQGSYNEQFF.

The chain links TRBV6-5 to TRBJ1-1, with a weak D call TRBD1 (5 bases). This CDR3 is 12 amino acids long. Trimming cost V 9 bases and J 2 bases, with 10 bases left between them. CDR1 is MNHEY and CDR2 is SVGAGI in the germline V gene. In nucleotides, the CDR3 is TGTGCCAGTCGCAGGGTTAACACTGAAGCTTTCTTT. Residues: CASRRVNTEAFF.

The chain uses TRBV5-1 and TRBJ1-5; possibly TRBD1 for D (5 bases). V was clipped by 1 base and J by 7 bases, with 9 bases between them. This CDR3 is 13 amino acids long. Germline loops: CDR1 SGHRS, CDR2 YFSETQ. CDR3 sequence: CASSLRGDQPQHF. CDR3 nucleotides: TGCGCCAGCAGCTTGCGGGGGGACCAGCCCCAGCATTTT. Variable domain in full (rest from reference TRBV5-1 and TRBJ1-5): KAGVTQTPRYLIKTRGQQVTLSCSPISGHRSVSWYQQTPGQGLQFLFEYFSETQRNKGNFPGRFSGRQFSNSRSEMNVSTLELGDSALYLCASSLRGDQPQHFGDGTRLSIL.

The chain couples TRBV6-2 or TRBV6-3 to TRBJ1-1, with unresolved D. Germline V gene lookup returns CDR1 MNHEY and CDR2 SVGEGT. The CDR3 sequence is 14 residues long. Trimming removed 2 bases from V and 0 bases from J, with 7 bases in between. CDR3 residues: CASSYGPMNTEAFF. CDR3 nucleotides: TGTGCCAGCAGTTACGGCCCCATGAACACTGAAGCTTTCTTT.